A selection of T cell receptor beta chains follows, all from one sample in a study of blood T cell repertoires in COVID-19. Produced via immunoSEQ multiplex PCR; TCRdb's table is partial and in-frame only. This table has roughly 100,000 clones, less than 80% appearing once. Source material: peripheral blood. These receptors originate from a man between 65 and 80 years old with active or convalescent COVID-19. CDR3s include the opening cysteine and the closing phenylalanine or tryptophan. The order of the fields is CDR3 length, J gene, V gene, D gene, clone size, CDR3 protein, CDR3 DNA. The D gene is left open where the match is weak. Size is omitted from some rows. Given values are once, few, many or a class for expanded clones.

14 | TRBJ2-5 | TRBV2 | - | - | CASSGILGAETQYF | TGTGCCAGCAGCGGTATACTAGGTGCAGAGACCCAGTACTTC
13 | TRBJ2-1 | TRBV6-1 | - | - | CASSEAGDNEQFF | TGTGCCAGCAGTGAAGCAGGGGACAATGAGCAGTTCTTC
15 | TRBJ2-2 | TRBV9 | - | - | CASSVLIGGTGELFF | TGTGCCAGCAGCGTTTTGATCGGGGGAACCGGGGAGCTGTTTTTT
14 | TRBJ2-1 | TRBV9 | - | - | CASSPRGGLREQFF | TGTGCCAGCAGCCCTAGGGGGGGGCTAAGGGAGCAGTTCTTC
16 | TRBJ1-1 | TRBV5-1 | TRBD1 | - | CASSLDGTARSPEAFF | TGCGCCAGCAGCTTGGATGGGACAGCCCGGTCACCTGAAGCTTTCTTT
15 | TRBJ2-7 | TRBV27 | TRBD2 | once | CASSPSQRGGYEQYF | TGTGCCAGCAGTCCCTCCCAGCGGGGGGGCTACGAGCAGTACTTC
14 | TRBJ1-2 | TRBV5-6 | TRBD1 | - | CASSFGQGRGGYTF | TGTGCCAGCAGCTTCGGACAGGGAAGGGGAGGCTACACCTTC
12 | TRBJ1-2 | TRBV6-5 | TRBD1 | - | CASSTGGRGYTF | TGTGCCAGCAGTACAGGGGGGCGAGGCTACACCTTC
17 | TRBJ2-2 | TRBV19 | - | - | CASSIDESGAGPGELFF | TGTGCCAGTAGTATAGATGAATCAGGGGCGGGCCCCGGGGAGCTGTTTTTT
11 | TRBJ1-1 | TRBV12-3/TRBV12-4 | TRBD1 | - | CASRGTVEAFF | TGTGCCAGCAGGGGGACAGTTGAAGCTTTCTTT
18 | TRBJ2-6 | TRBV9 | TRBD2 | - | CASSPTGGRNQGANVLTF | TGTGCCAGCAGCCCTACTGGCGGGAGGAATCAGGGGGCCAACGTCCTGACTTTC
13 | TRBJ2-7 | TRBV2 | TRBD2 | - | CASRRTSGYEQYF | TGTGCCAGCCGCCGGACTAGCGGGTACGAGCAGTACTTC